This TCR beta chain was found in a study of patients and donors after allogeneic stem cell transplantation. V dropped 7 bases and J dropped 8; count of bases not matched to a gene: 5. The CDR3 loop spans 14 amino acids. TCRdb used MiXCR to reprocess the RT-PCR reads, holding one entry per CDR3 protein. The sample has about 960,000 distinct CDR3 sequences; under 20% are singletons. This clonotype has a count of ten or more. The chain carries TRBV12-3 or TRBV12-4 and TRBJ1-6; TRBD1 agrees at 10 bases. This sequence was found in a human donor who was either an allogeneic HSCT recipient or a stem cell or donor lymphocyte infusion donor (not recorded which). It is not recorded whose cells these are; they may come from a transplant donor. Sequenced input: blood, either unsorted or a sorted T cell fraction (not recorded which). This chain's CDR3 is CASTRTGGYSPLHF. The CDR3 DNA reads as TGTGCCAGCACCCGGACAGGGGGTTATTCACCCCTCCACTTT.